The rows below give T cell receptor beta chains drawn from one sample of a study of cytomegalovirus exposure and HLA in healthy donors. Using immunoSEQ multiplex PCR, the repertoire was profiled, and TCRdb retains in-frame clones only, with some absent. The data contain 140,000 to 150,000 clones, around 67% of them singletons. Material for sequencing was PBMCs. These receptors were collected from a woman aged 18-29 years in good health and CMV-seronegative. CDR3s include the opening cysteine and the closing phenylalanine or tryptophan. D genes are given only for firm matches. Only some rows state a clone size, as once, few, many or a class for expanded clones.

cdr3_nt	cdr3_aa	j_call	clone_size	cdr3_length	v_call	d_call
TGTGCCAGCAGTGGGTTCCTAGCGGTACAAGAGACCCAGTACTTC	CASSGFLAVQETQYF	TRBJ2-5	NA	15	TRBV6-1	TRBD2
TGTGCCAGCAGTCTCCGCGGGGGGTTCCCAGATACGCAGTATTTT	CASSLRGGFPDTQYF	TRBJ2-3	NA	15	TRBV27	TRBD2
TGTGCCAGTAGGACGCGAGGAGGTACAGATACGCAGTATTTT	CASRTRGGTDTQYF	TRBJ2-3	few	14	TRBV19	NA
TGCAGCGTGGAAACTACAGGGGGCCTTTGGCCTGAAGCTTTCTTT	CSVETTGGLWPEAFF	TRBJ1-1	NA	15	TRBV29-1	TRBD1
TGTGCCAGCCTTGCCGGGACAGGGGACCACAATGAGCAGTTCTTC	CASLAGTGDHNEQFF	TRBJ2-1	NA	15	TRBV28	TRBD1
TGTGCCAGCAGAGGGGCGGCAGGCGTGGAAAAACTGTTTTTT	CASRGAAGVEKLFF	TRBJ1-4	NA	14	TRBV27	NA
TGTGCCAGCAGCTCCGGGACTTCCTACGAGCAGTACTTC	CASSSGTSYEQYF	TRBJ2-7	NA	13	TRBV7-9	NA
TGTGCCATCGGGCCAAGGACAGATACGCAGTATTTT	CAIGPRTDTQYF	TRBJ2-3	NA	12	TRBV10-3	NA
TGTGCCAGCAGTTACTCGACAGGGGAAAAACTGTTTTTT	CASSYSTGEKLFF	TRBJ1-4	few	13	TRBV6-5	TRBD1
TGTGCCAGCTCACCTACGGACCGGGGTCCCACCTACGAGCAGTACTTC	CASSPTDRGPTYEQYF	TRBJ2-7	once	16	TRBV18	NA
TGTGCCAGCAGTCGACAGGGGGCGGCCACCGGGGAGCTGTTTTTT	CASSRQGAATGELFF	TRBJ2-2	few	15	TRBV6-5	TRBD1
TGTGCCAGCTCAGGGCCTTACACTGAAGCTTTCTTT	CASSGPYTEAFF	TRBJ1-1	few	12	TRBV18	NA
TGTGCCAGCAGCTTACCCCCTGGAGGGAGCGGGGAGCAGTTCTTC	CASSLPPGGSGEQFF	TRBJ2-1	few	15	TRBV7-8	NA
TGCGCCAGCCGGGGACAGGACGCTAACTATGGCTACACCTTC	CASRGQDANYGYTF	TRBJ1-2	NA	14	TRBV5-1	TRBD1
TGTGCCAGCAGTTTACGGGACAGGGGGCTCGGTAACACCGGGGAGCTGTTTTTT	CASSLRDRGLGNTGELFF	TRBJ2-2	few	18	TRBV27	TRBD1
TGTGCCAGCAGCTTAGGACAGGAATATGGCTACACCTTC	CASSLGQEYGYTF	TRBJ1-2	NA	13	TRBV13	NA
TGTGCCAGCAGCTTTACAGGGAACTATGGCTACACCTTC	CASSFTGNYGYTF	TRBJ1-2	NA	13	TRBV7-9	NA
TGTGCCAGCAGTCTGGACCGGGGATTTGAAAAACTGTTTTTT	CASSLDRGFEKLFF	TRBJ1-4	NA	14	TRBV7-2	NA
TGTGCCAGCAGCTTGAGTGGGGAGGGGCAGCCCCAGCATTTT	CASSLSGEGQPQHF	TRBJ1-5	NA	14	TRBV5-5	NA
TGTGCCAGCAGTCCTTGGACAGGGGACAATCAGCCCCAGCATTTT	CASSPWTGDNQPQHF	TRBJ1-5	NA	15	TRBV2	TRBD1
TGCGCCAGCAGCCAAGAGACAGCGACAGCCTATGGCTACACCTTC	CASSQETATAYGYTF	TRBJ1-2	NA	15	TRBV4-1	NA
TGTGCCAGCAGCGCAATCCGGGACAGGGCTCAGCCCCAGCATTTT	CASSAIRDRAQPQHF	TRBJ1-5	NA	15	TRBV6-1	TRBD1
TGCGCCAGCAGCCAAGATCGCGGGAACTACGAGCAGTACTTC	CASSQDRGNYEQYF	TRBJ2-7	once	14	TRBV4-3	NA
TGTGCCAGCAGTCCTACTACGACAGGGTGGGCGTGGACTGAAGCTTTCTTT	CASSPTTTGWAWTEAFF	TRBJ1-1	once	17	TRBV27	TRBD1
TGTGCAAGTCGCTTAGCGAAGGCGGTGGACACTGAAGCTTTCTTT	CASRLAKAVDTEAFF	TRBJ1-1	few	15	TRBV12-2	NA
TGTGCCACCAGCAGAGATCGAAGGGGGACTGGCTACACCTTC	CATSRDRRGTGYTF	TRBJ1-2	NA	14	TRBV15	NA
TGTGCCAGCAGCCGCGGAGCCTTTCGCCAGTACAATGAGCAGTTCTTC	CASSRGAFRQYNEQFF	TRBJ2-1	few	16	TRBV7-2	NA
TGTGCCAGCAGTTACTGGCAGGGGAACACTGAAGCTTTCTTT	CASSYWQGNTEAFF	TRBJ1-1	NA	14	TRBV6-5	NA
TGTGCCAGCAGCTTTCGAGGGAACGTTGAGACCCAGTACTTC	CASSFRGNVETQYF	TRBJ2-5	once	14	TRBV7-9	NA
TGTGCCACCAAGGAAGGGGGGGTCACAGGTACTGGAAACACCATATATTTT	CATKEGGVTGTGNTIYF	TRBJ1-3	NA	17	TRBV15	NA
TGTGCCAGTAGTATGTGGACAAGAAGCGGGAGGATGGGGAATACGCAGTATTTT	CASSMWTRSGRMGNTQYF	TRBJ2-3	NA	18	TRBV19	TRBD2
TGTGCCAGCAGTCCCGGGACAGGGGTTAATCAGCCCCAGCATTTT	CASSPGTGVNQPQHF	TRBJ1-5	NA	15	TRBV11-2	TRBD1
TGTGCCAGCAGCTCAAGGACAGGGAGCAATCAGCCCCAGCATTTT	CASSSRTGSNQPQHF	TRBJ1-5	NA	15	TRBV5-8	TRBD1
TGTGCCAGCAGAGAAGGGGCCCGGGATGGCTACACCTTC	CASREGARDGYTF	TRBJ1-2	NA	13	TRBV7-9	NA
TGTGCCAGCAGCTCCCCTCGGGAGACAGATACGCAGTATTTT	CASSSPRETDTQYF	TRBJ2-3	NA	14	TRBV5-4	NA
TGTGCCAGCAAACTGTACCGGGACAATCAGCCCCAGCATTTT	CASKLYRDNQPQHF	TRBJ1-5	NA	14	TRBV2	NA
TGTGCCAGTACAGGGCTTCAGGCTGAAGCTTTCTTT	CASTGLQAEAFF	TRBJ1-1	NA	12	TRBV19	NA
TGTGCCAGCAGACCGGGACAGGGGGCTTGGGAGACCCAGTACTTC	CASRPGQGAWETQYF	TRBJ2-5	few	15	TRBV7-9	TRBD1